Listed here are 15 T cell receptor beta chains from one sample, sequenced in a study of T cells in narcolepsy. Method: immunoSEQ multiplex PCR; TCRdb's copy keeps in-frame clones and lacks some. Of 30,000 to 40,000 clones listed, 81% were seen once; the top ten hold over 2%. Sequencing used memory (CD45RA-) CD4+ T cells from blood. The receptors originated from a human donor in good health.

This sequence joins TRBV27 and TRBJ2-3; tentative D call: TRBD1 (6 bases). This CDR3 region has 15 residues. CDR1 and CDR2 from the germline V gene are MNHEY and SMNVEV (reference sequence). Trimming pared 3 bases from V and 2 bases from J, leaving 12 bases between. This CDR3 is CASSLRGGNTDTQYF. The CDR3 nucleotides are TGTGCCAGCAGTTTGCGTGGGGGCAACACAGATACGCAGTATTTT.

CDR3 coding DNA: TGTGCCAGCTCACCTGACGGTAGGAGGCTGTTTTTT. Residues: CASSPDGRRLFF. This chain joins TRBV18 and TRBJ2-2; no definite D call. Trimming pared 3 bases from V and 13 bases from J, leaving 12 bases between. The CDR3 totals 12 residues. Germline V gene lookup returns CDR1 KGHSH and CDR2 LQKENI. Combining the CDR3 with reference TRBV18 and TRBJ2-2 gives the whole variable domain NAGVMQNPRHLVRRRGQEARLRCSPMKGHSHVYWYRQLPEEGLKFMVYLQKENIIDESGMPKERFSAEFPKEGPSILRIQQVVRGDSAAYFCASSPDGRRLFFGEGSRLTVL.

This rearrangement joins TRBV11-2 to TRBJ2-1; possible D gene TRBD1, 7 bases. CDR1 is SGHAT and CDR2 is FQNNGV in the germline V gene. The CDR3 is made up of 15 amino acids. V shed 1 base and J shed 4 bases, with 11 bases lying between them. The CDR3 nucleotides read TGTGCCAGCAGCTTAGGACAGGGAGGATACAATGAGCAGTTCTTC. Amino acids: CASSLGQGGYNEQFF.

The V and J genes are TRBV7-2 and TRBJ1-5; D unresolved. Trimming removed 4 bases at V and 10 bases at J, with 17 bases between. The germline CDR1 and CDR2 sequences are SGHTA and FQGNSA. The CDR3 sequence is 14 residues long. The CDR3 coding sequence is TGTGCCAGCAGCTACGACCGGGGAGCTCAACCCCAGCATTTT. This codes for CASSYDRGAQPQHF. Full variable domain (missing parts from reference TRBV7-2 and TRBJ1-5): GAGVSQSPSNKVTEKGKDVELRCDPISGHTALYWYRQSLGQGLEFLIYFQGNSAPDKSGLPSDRFSAERTGGSVSTLTIQRTQQEDSAVYLCASSYDRGAQPQHFGDGTRLSIL.

The rearrangement joins TRBV7-2 to TRBJ1-1; D not resolved. Trimming stripped 1 base from V and 3 bases from J, with 9 bases between. Per the germline V gene, CDR1 is SGHTA and CDR2 is FQGNSA. There are 14 residues in the CDR3. DNA of the CDR3: TGTGCCAGCAGCTTAGGACGGAGGGACACTGAAGCTTTCTTT. Its protein product is CASSLGRRDTEAFF.

This clone came up once. This chain uses TRBV28 with TRBJ2-3; 10 bases are a match to TRBD2. The CDR3 is made up of 15 amino acids. Trimming took 5 bases from V and 7 from J; bases not matched to a gene: 9. The germline V gene encodes CDR1 MDHEN and CDR2 SYDVKM. The CDR3 coding sequence is TGTGCCAGCAGTGGACTTAGCGGGGGGCGAAATACGCAGTATTTT. Encoded protein: CASSGLSGGRNTQYF.

This clone was detected only once. This chain joins TRBV29-1 and TRBJ2-1; tentative D call: TRBD1 (7 bases). The CDR3 has 16 amino acids. V lost 0 bases, J lost 8 bases, and 20 bases lay in between. Germline loops: CDR1 SQVTM, CDR2 ANQGSEA. DNA of the CDR3: TGCAGCGTTGAAGATACGAGTTTGGGCAGGGGGGATGAGCAGTTCTTC. It is translated as CSVEDTSLGRGDEQFF.

The chain recombines TRBV30 with TRBJ2-7; TRBD1 might be the D (5 bases). This CDR3 is 13 amino acids long. The V gene lost 0 bases and the J gene lost 0 bases, with 6 bases spanning the gap. CDR1 GTSNPN and CDR2 SVGIG come from the germline V gene (reference sequence). CDR3: CAWSVDNSYEQYF. For the CDR3, the DNA is TGTGCCTGGAGTGTGGACAACTCCTACGAGCAGTACTTC.

The chain carries TRBV5-5 and TRBJ2-1, with 12 bases fitting TRBD2. CDR3 length equals 18 residues. Losses at the gene ends were 6 bases for V and 8 bases for J; bases not matched to a gene: 18. Germline V gives CDR1 SGHKS, CDR2 YYEKEE (reference sequence). DNA of the CDR3: TGTGCCAGCACTGTTCAGGGGGTGCTAGCGGGAGGGCCCCATGAGCAGTTCTTC. Translating it yields CASTVQGVLAGGPHEQFF. Looking up the rest from reference TRBV5-5 and TRBJ2-1 gives the full variable domain: DAGVTQSPTHLIKTRGQQVTLRCSPISGHKSVSWYQQVLGQGPQFIFQYYEKEERGRGNFPDRFSARQFPNYSSELNVNALLLGDSALYLCASTVQGVLAGGPHEQFFGPGTRLTVL.

This clone showed up just a few times. The chain is built from TRBV5-1 and TRBJ2-7; D might be TRBD2 (5 bases). The CDR3 runs 13 residues. Germline V gene sequence: CDR1 SGHRS, CDR2 YFSETQ. The germline V and J ends were trimmed by 4 bases and 2 bases, with 10 bases remaining between them. The CDR3 is CASSVGLAYEQYF. CDR3 bases: TGCGCCAGCAGCGTCGGACTTGCCTACGAGCAGTACTTC.

The rearrangement links TRBV25-1 to TRBJ2-5; 7 bases map to TRBD1. The V and J ends lost 5 bases and 4 bases, in that order; junction bases with no gene match: 4. The CDR3 runs 13 residues. The germline gives CDR1 MGHDK, CDR2 SYGVNS. CDR3 residues: CASSLQGRETQYF. The CDR3 DNA sequence: TGTGCCAGCAGTCTACAGGGGCGAGAGACCCAGTACTTC.

This clone was seen once. The chain recombines TRBV2 with TRBJ1-4; D possibly corresponds to TRBD1 (6 bases). Per germline, CDR1 SNHLY and CDR2 FYNNEI. The CDR3 spans 15 residues. V was trimmed by 2 bases and J by 4 bases, leaving 11 bases between them. CDR3 sequence reads: CASSERGGLNEKLFF. The CDR3 DNA reads TGTGCCAGCAGTGAACGGGGGGGCCTTAATGAAAAACTGTTTTTT.

V and J are TRBV5-4 and TRBJ1-3, with no clear D. Trimming took off 4 bases at V and 4 bases at J, with 9 bases between the two ends. CDR1 is SGHNT and CDR2 is YYREEE in the germline V gene (reference sequence). The CDR3 contains 13 residues. CDR3 DNA sequence: TGTGCCAGCAGCATAGACAAGGGAAACACCATATATTTT. Its translation: CASSIDKGNTIYF.

V gene TRBV6-1 combines with J gene TRBJ1-2, with a weak D call TRBD1 (5 bases). V lost 6 bases and J 0 bases, leaving 14 bases between the germline ends. The CDR3 contains 15 residues. CDR1 MNHNS and CDR2 SASEGT come from the germline V gene. The CDR3 region is CASSSPDSANYGYTF. The CDR3 nucleotides read TGTGCCAGCAGCTCCCCCGACAGCGCTAACTATGGCTACACCTTC.

In regard to this clone: Sequence at one end of the junction differs from germline and may be a read error. The V gene is TRBV6-4, the J gene TRBJ1-2; D unresolved. This CDR3 region has 13 residues. The V gene's germline CDR1 is MRHNA and CDR2 SNTAGT. The CDR3 DNA follows: TGTGCCAGCAGCGACTCGAATGGGTTAGGCTACACCTTC. Translated: CASSDSNGLGYTF.